This is a list of T cell receptor beta chains from one sample in a study of T cell responses to AZD1222 COVID-19 vaccine. TCRdb's table, derived via immunoSEQ multiplex PCR, lists solely in-frame clones and lacks some. This sample has under 130,000 clones, with 91% found just once. Sample: peripheral blood, taken on day 0 of AZD1222 vaccination. The receptors here all came from an adult in good health. CDR3s leave out the opening cysteine and the closing phenylalanine or tryptophan. Only some rows state a clone size, as once, few, many or a class for expanded clones.

TRBV30	once	TRBJ2-7	AWASSGRREQY
TRBV6-5	.	TRBJ1-3	ASSYTTASGNTIY
TRBV28	.	TRBJ2-7	AVGRYEQY
TRBV18	.	TRBJ2-7	ASSPQGVRGANEQY
TRBV7-2	.	TRBJ1-6	ASSLVFGGSSPLH
TRBV6-5	.	TRBJ1-6	ASKGRASYSPLH
TRBV5-4	.	TRBJ2-7	ASSPWGGQALEQY
TRBV19	once	TRBJ2-1	ASSIVYSPYNEQF
TRBV7-6	.	TRBJ2-6	ASRGQTFSGANVLT
TRBV24-1	.	TRBJ2-7	ATADRNEQY
TRBV9	.	TRBJ2-1	ASSVVGWGSGRGNEQF
TRBV4-2	.	TRBJ2-4	ASSRDAKENIQY
TRBV5-5	.	TRBJ2-3	ASSVGDRDGDTQY
TRBV15	.	TRBJ2-1	ATSRQGVDSYNEQF
TRBV28	.	TRBJ2-7	ASSLFSGTRSRIEQY
TRBV5-6	.	TRBJ1-5	ASSSWTGVANQPQH
TRBV3-1/TRBV3-2	.	TRBJ1-6	ASSGTTRSPLH
TRBV24-1	.	TRBJ2-1	ATSDFSGVRQDNEQF
TRBV6-5	.	TRBJ1-4	ASLDRGGVEKLF
TRBV6-2/TRBV6-3	.	TRBJ2-7	ASSSRTSGRPYEQY
TRBV29-1	.	TRBJ2-3	SGKRSSTDTQY
TRBV7-8	.	TRBJ2-3	ASSLISGEGTDTQY
TRBV5-1	.	TRBJ2-7	ASSLTSGGYEQY
TRBV6-5	.	TRBJ1-1	ASRGRSVGNTEAF